These T cell receptor beta chains were read from a single sample in a study of T cell responses to AZD1222 COVID-19 vaccine. The repertoire was sequenced with immunoSEQ multiplex PCR; TCRdb's copy has only in-frame clones and lacks some. The table has 120,000 or so clones, about 88% seen once; the top ten hold 2.5% to 3.5%. Here the sequenced sample was peripheral blood, taken 28 days after the second AZD1222 dose. The receptors derive from an adult who received the AZD1222 COVID-19 vaccine. The conserved cysteine and the conserved F or W are not part of the CDR3 here.

j_gene,v_gene,CDR3aa
TRBJ1-4,TRBV7-2,ASSFIANEKLF
TRBJ2-3,TRBV5-1,ASSLGGVTDTQY
TRBJ2-3,TRBV11-3,ASSPGLVGDTQY
TRBJ1-5,TRBV6-2/TRBV6-3,ASSYAGQGRNQPQH
TRBJ1-2,TRBV7-9,ASSLLDRGVGGYT
TRBJ2-5,TRBV2,ASSVRAMEY
TRBJ2-1,TRBV7-3,ASSLFSGGAYNEQF
TRBJ2-2,TRBV7-9,ASSLERGRELF
TRBJ2-1,TRBV5-1,ASSLGLAREQF
TRBJ1-1,TRBV18,ASSPGGAGTEAF
TRBJ2-1,TRBV7-3,ASSPQAGQGYNEQF
TRBJ1-6,TRBV18,ASSAVIQGPSPLH
TRBJ1-2,TRBV4-3,ASSQVVQGNYGYT
TRBJ1-2,TRBV5-8,ASSLRTGDGYT
TRBJ2-3,TRBV5-1,ASSLDGTRSTDTQY
TRBJ2-4,TRBV11-2,ASSKQLLAKNIQY
TRBJ1-1,TRBV29-1,SVVKHQNTEAF
TRBJ1-2,TRBV14,ASSSQDRVRDGYT